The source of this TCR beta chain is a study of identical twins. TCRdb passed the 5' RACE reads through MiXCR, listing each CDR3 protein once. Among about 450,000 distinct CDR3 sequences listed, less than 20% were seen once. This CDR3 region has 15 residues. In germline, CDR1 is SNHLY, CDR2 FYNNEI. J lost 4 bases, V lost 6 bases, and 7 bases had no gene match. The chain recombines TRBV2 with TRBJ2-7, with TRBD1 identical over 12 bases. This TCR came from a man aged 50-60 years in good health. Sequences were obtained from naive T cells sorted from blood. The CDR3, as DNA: TGTGCCAGCAGCTTGGGACAGGGGGCTTGGTACGAGCAGTACTTC. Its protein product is CASSLGQGAWYEQYF.